These 6 T cell receptor beta chains were sequenced from one sample in a study of early T cells in non-severe SARS-CoV-2 infection. MiXCR, run by TCRdb on the 5' RACE reads, gives a single entry per CDR3 protein. This table holds about 50,000 distinct CDR3 sequences, 9.5% to 12% found once. The specimen was whole blood. The receptor set was obtained from an adult who was a healthcare worker with PCR-confirmed SARS-CoV-2 infection or an uninfected control (not recorded which).

This clonotype was seen at least ten times. The rearrangement joins TRBV3-1 to TRBJ2-1, with no clear D. The CDR3 totals 12 residues. The germline CDR1 and CDR2 sequences are LGHDT and YNNKEL (reference sequence). Trimming pared 2 bases from V and 8 bases from J, leaving 7 bases between. The CDR3 loop reads CASSQHHDEQFF. The DNA for the CDR3 is TGTGCCAGCAGCCAACATCACGATGAGCAGTTCTTC.

This chain joins TRBV5-1 and TRBJ2-5; possibly TRBD1 for D (6 bases). This CDR3 has 15 residues. Germline CDR1 is SGHRS and CDR2 is YFSETQ. Trimming left V 4 bases short and J 2 bases short, with 15 bases between. CDR3 region: CASSPDGTLQETQYF. DNA for the CDR3: TGCGCCAGCAGCCCCGACGGGACACTTCAAGAGACCCAGTACTTC.

The chain carries TRBV4-1 and TRBJ2-3; the match to TRBD2 covers 8 bases. CDR1 is MGHRA and CDR2 is YSYEKL in the germline V gene. CDR3 length: 17 residues. J was trimmed by 3 bases and V by 4 bases; bases with no gene match: 12. The CDR3 nucleotides read TGCGCCAGCAGCCTTAAGAGGGGACTAGGAGGTACAGATACGCAGTATTTT. Protein product: CASSLKRGLGGTDTQYF.

The table lists this clonotype with many counts. This chain connects TRBV7-6 to TRBJ2-5; 9 bases match TRBD2. Germline trimming cut 1 base from V and 5 bases from J; bases unmatched to any gene: 5. The CDR3 is 15 residues long. From germline, CDR1 is SGHVS and CDR2 FNYEAQ. The CDR3 here is CASSLEASGVETQYF. The CDR3 DNA is TGTGCCAGCAGCTTAGAGGCTAGCGGGGTTGAGACCCAGTACTTC.

Only a few counts were recorded for this clonotype. The rearrangement links TRBV29-1 to TRBJ2-1; D may match TRBD1 or TRBD2 (5 bases each). The germline CDR1 and CDR2 sequences are SQVTM and ANQGSEA. The CDR3 has 13 amino acids. With 3 bases removed from V and 5 bases from J, the gap between germline ends came to 11 bases. CDR3 protein: CSVDRERHNEQFF. DNA of the CDR3: TGCAGCGTTGACAGGGAGAGACACAATGAGCAGTTCTTC.

This clonotype was recorded many times. V is TRBV12-3 or TRBV12-4 and J is TRBJ2-3; no definite D call. The CDR3 sequence is 12 residues long. Trimming removed 5 bases from V and 2 bases from J, with 5 bases in between. CDR3 loop: CASSPYTDTQYF. The DNA of the CDR3 is TGTGCCAGCAGTCCATACACAGATACGCAGTATTTT.